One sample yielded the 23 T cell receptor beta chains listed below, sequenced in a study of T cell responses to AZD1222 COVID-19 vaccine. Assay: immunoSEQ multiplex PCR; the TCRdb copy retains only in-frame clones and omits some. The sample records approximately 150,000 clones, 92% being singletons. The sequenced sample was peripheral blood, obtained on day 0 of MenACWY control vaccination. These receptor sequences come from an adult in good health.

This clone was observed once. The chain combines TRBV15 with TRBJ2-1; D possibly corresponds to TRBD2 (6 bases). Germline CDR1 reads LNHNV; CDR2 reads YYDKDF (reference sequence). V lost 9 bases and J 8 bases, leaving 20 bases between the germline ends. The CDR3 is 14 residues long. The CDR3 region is CATVSETGGDEQFF. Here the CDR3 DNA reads TGTGCCACGGTTTCGGAGACGGGCGGGGATGAGCAGTTCTTC.

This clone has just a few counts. The CDR3 coding sequence is TGCGCCAGCAGCTTGGCAGGGGACCAATCCTACAATGAGCAGTTCTTC. Translation: CASSLAGDQSYNEQFF. This chain connects TRBV5-1 to TRBJ2-1; TRBD1 might be the D (6 bases). Germline V CDR1 and CDR2: SGHRS, YFSETQ. This CDR3 has 16 residues. Trimming removed 0 bases at V and 1 base at J, with 11 bases between.

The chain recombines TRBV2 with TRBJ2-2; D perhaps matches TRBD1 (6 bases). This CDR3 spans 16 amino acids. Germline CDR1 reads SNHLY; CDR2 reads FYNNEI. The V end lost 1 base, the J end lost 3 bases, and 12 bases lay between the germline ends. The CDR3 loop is CASSEVRQAYTGELFF. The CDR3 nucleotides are TGTGCCAGCAGTGAAGTACGACAGGCTTACACCGGGGAGCTGTTTTTT.

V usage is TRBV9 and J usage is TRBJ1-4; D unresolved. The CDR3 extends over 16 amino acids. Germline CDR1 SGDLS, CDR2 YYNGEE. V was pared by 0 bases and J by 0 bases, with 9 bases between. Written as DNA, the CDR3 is TGTGCCAGCAGCGTAGGCCAAGTTGCAACTAATGAAAAACTGTTTTTT. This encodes CASSVGQVATNEKLFF. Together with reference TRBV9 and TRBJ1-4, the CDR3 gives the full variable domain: DSGVTQTPKHLITATGQRVTLRCSPRSGDLSVYWYQQSLDQGLQFLIQYYNGEERAKGNILERFSAQQFPDLHSELNLSSLELGDSALYFCASSVGQVATNEKLFFGSGTQLSVL.

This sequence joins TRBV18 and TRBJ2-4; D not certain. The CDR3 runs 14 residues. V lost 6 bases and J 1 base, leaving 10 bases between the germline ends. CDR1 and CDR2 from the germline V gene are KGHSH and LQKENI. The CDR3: CASSPLGAKNIQYF. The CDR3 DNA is TGTGCCAGCTCTCCCTTGGGTGCCAAAAACATTCAGTACTTC.

Here the CDR3 DNA reads TGTGCCGTCTCTGGGGCCAACGTCCTGACTTTC. It encodes CAVSGANVLTF. The V gene is TRBV6-5, the J gene TRBJ2-6; D gene unclear. The CDR3 contains 11 residues. V lost 11 bases, J lost 0 bases, and 2 bases lay in between. CDR1 and CDR2 (germline): MNHEY, SVGAGI.

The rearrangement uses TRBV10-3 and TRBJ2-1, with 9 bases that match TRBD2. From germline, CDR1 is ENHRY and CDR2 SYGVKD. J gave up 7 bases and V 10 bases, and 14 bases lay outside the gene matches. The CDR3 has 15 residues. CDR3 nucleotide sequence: TGTGCCACAATTTTTAGACTAGCGGAGGGGAATGAGCAGTTCTTC. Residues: CATIFRLAEGNEQFF.

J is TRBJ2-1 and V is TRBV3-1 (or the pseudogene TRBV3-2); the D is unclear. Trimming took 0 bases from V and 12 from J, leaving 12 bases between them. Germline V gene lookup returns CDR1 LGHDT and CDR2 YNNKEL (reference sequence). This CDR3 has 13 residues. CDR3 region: CASSQDVRLGQFF. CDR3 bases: TGTGCCAGCAGCCAAGATGTTAGGTTAGGGCAGTTCTTC.

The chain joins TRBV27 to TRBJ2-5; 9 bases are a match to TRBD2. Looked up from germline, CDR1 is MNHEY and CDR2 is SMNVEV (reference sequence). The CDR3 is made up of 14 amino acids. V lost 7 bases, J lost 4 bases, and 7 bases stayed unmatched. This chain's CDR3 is CASMLAGVGETQYF. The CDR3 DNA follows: TGTGCCAGCATGTTAGCGGGAGTGGGAGAGACCCAGTACTTC.

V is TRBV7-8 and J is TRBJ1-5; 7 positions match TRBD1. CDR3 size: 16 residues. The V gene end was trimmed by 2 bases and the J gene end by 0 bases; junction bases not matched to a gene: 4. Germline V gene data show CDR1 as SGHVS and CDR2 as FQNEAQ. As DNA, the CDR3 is TGTGCCAGCAGCTTACGAGGGGGCAATAGCAATCAGCCCCAGCATTTT. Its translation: CASSLRGGNSNQPQHF.

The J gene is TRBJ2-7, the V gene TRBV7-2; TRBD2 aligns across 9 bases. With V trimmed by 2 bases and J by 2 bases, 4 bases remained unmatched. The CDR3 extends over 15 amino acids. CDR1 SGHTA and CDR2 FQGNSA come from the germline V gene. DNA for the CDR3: TGTGCCAGCAGCTTAACGGCTAGCGGGGCCTACGAGCAGTACTTC. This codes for CASSLTASGAYEQYF.

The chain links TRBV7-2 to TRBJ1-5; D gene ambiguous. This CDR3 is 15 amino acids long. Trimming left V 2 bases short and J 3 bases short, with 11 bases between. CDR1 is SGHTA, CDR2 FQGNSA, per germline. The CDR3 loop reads CASSLTNGVNQPQHF. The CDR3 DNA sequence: TGTGCCAGCAGCTTAACCAACGGGGTCAATCAGCCCCAGCATTTT.

The CDR3 is CASSGRTGNYGYTF. In DNA, the CDR3 is TGTGCCAGCAGCGGTCGGACGGGAAACTATGGCTACACCTTC. The chain uses TRBV5-4 and TRBJ1-2; D gene unclear. Trimming shortened V by 4 bases and J by 2 bases, and 12 bases separated the two germline ends. CDR1 SGHNT and CDR2 YYREEE come from the germline V gene (reference sequence). The CDR3 extends over 14 amino acids.

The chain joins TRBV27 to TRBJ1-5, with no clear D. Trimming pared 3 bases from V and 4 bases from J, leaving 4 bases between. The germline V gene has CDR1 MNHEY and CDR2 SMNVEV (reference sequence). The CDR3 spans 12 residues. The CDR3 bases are TGTGCCAGCAGTTTTTCGAATCAGCCCCAGCATTTT. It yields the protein CASSFSNQPQHF.

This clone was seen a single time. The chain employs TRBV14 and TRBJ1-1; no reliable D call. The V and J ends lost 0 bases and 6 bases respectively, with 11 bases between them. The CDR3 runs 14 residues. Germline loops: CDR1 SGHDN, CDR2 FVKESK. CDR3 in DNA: TGTGCCAGCAGCCAAGAAGTTCAGGCGGCTGAAGCTTTCTTT. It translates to CASSQEVQAAEAFF.

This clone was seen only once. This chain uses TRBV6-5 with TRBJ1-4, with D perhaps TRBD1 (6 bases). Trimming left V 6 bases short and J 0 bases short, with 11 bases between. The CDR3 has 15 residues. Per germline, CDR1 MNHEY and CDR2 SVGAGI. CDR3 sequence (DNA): TGTGCCAGCAGGCCAAGGACAGCAACTAATGAAAAACTGTTTTTT. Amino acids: CASRPRTATNEKLFF.

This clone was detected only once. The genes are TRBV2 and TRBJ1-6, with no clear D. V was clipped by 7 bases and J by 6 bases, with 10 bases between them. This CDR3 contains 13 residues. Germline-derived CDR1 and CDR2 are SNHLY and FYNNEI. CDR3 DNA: TGTGCCAGCAACTCCGGGATTAATTCACCCCTCCACTTT. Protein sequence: CASNSGINSPLHF.

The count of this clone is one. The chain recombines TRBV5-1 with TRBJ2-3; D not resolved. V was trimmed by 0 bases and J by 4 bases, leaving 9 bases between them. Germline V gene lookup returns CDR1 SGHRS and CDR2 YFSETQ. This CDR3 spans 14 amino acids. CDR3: CASSLVQRADTQYF. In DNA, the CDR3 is TGCGCCAGCAGCTTGGTCCAGCGCGCAGATACGCAGTATTTT. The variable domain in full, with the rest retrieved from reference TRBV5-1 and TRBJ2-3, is KAGVTQTPRYLIKTRGQQVTLSCSPISGHRSVSWYQQTPGQGLQFLFEYFSETQRNKGNFPGRFSGRQFSNSRSEMNVSTLELGDSALYLCASSLVQRADTQYFGPGTRLTVL.

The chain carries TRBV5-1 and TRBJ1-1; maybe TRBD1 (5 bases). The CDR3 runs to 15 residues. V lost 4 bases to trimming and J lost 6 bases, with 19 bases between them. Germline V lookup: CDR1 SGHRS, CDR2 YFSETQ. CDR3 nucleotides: TGCGCCAGCAGCCTCTCAGGCGGCAGGGTCGCTGAAGCTTTCTTT. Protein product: CASSLSGGRVAEAFF. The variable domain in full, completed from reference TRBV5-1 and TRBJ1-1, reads KAGVTQTPRYLIKTRGQQVTLSCSPISGHRSVSWYQQTPGQGLQFLFEYFSETQRNKGNFPGRFSGRQFSNSRSEMNVSTLELGDSALYLCASSLSGGRVAEAFFGQGTRLTVV.

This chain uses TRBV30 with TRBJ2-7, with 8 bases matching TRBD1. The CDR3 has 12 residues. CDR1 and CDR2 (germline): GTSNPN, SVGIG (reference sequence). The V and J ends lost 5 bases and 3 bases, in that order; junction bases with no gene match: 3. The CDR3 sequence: CAWAGQGYEQYF. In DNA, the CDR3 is TGTGCCTGGGCCGGACAGGGCTACGAGCAGTACTTC. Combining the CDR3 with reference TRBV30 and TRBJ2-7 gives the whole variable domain SQTIHQWPATLVQPVGSPLSLECTVEGTSNPNLYWYRQAAGRGLQLLFYSVGIGQISSEVPQNLSASRPQDRQFILSSKKLLLSDSGFYLCAWAGQGYEQYFGPGTRLTVT.

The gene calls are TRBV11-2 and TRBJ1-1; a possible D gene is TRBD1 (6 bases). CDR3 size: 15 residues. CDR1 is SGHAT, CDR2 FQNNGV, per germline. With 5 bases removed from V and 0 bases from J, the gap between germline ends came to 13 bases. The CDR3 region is CASSARTALNTEAFF. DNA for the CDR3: TGTGCCAGCAGCGCCCGGACAGCTTTGAACACTGAAGCTTTCTTT.

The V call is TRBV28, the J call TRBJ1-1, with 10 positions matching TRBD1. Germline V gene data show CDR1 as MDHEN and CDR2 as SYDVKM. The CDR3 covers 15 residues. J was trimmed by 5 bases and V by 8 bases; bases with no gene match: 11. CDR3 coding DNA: TGTGCCAGCGGGGAAATGACAGGGGGCAGTACTGAAGCTTTCTTT. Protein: CASGEMTGGSTEAFF.

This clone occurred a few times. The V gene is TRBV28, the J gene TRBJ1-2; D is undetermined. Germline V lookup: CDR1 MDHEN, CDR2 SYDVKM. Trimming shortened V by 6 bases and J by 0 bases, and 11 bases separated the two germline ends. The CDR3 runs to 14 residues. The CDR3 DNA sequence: TGTGCCAGCAGGGACTCCTCAGCTAACTATGGCTACACCTTC. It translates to CASRDSSANYGYTF.